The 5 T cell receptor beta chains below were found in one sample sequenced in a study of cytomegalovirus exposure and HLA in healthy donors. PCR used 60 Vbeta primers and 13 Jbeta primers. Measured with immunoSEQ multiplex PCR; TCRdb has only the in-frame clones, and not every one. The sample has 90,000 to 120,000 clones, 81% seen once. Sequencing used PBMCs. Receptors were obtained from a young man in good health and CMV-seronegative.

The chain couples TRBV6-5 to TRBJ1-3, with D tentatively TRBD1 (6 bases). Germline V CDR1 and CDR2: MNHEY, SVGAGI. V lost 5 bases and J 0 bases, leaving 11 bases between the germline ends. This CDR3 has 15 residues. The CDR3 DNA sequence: TGTGCCAGCAGTCCCCGACAGGTCTCTGGAAACACCATATATTTT. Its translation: CASSPRQVSGNTIYF.

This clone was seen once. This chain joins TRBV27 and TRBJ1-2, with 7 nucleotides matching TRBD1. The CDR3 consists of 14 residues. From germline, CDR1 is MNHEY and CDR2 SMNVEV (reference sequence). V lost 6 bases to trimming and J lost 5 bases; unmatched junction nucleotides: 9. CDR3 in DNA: TGTGCCAGCAGGGCCTTGACAGGGTTTTATGGCTACACCTTC. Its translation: CASRALTGFYGYTF.

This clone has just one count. CDR3: CASSLDEANTEAFF. CDR3 nucleotide sequence: TGTGCCAGCAGTTTGGATGAGGCGAACACTGAAGCTTTCTTT. The chain recombines TRBV27 with TRBJ1-1; D gene unclear. The germline V gene encodes CDR1 MNHEY and CDR2 SMNVEV (reference sequence). V shed 3 bases and J shed 1 base, with 9 bases lying between them. The CDR3 loop spans 14 amino acids.

Written as DNA, the CDR3 is TGTGCCAGCAGCCAAGGGGGCAGGGCAGCTAATGAAAAACTGTTTTTT. It translates to CASSQGGRAANEKLFF. The chain combines TRBV14 with TRBJ1-4; a weak D match, TRBD1 (5 bases). From germline, CDR1 is SGHDN and CDR2 FVKESK. Trimming cost V 1 base and J 3 bases, with 12 bases left between them. This CDR3 region has 16 residues.

The CDR3 region has the DNA TGCGCCAGCAGCCCGATCACAGGGGGGAACGAGCAGTACTTC. Residues: CASSPITGGNEQYF. The chain combines TRBV5-1 with TRBJ2-7; 8 bases fit TRBD1. The germline V gene encodes CDR1 SGHRS and CDR2 YFSETQ. The CDR3 length is 14 residues. With V trimmed by 4 bases and J by 5 bases, 8 bases remained unmatched.